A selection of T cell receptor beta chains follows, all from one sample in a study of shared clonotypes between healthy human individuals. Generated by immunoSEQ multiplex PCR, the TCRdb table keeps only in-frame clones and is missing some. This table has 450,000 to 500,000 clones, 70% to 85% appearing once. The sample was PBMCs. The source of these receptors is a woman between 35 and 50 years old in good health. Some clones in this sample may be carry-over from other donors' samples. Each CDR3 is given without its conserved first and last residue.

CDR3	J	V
ASSQGGSTGELF	TRBJ2-2	TRBV4-3
ASTGPGGPSQETQY	TRBJ2-5	TRBV10-2
ASSLAGQDYEQY	TRBJ2-7	TRBV5-4
ASRGTGVHYGYT	TRBJ1-2	TRBV6-6
ASSYRGTNTEAF	TRBJ1-1	TRBV6-5
AWSPFGGWRTEAF	TRBJ1-1	TRBV30
ASSLAGTRSYNEQF	TRBJ2-1	TRBV5-1
ASSVGTEVVVGQY	TRBJ2-7	TRBV6-1
ASSISSGYTDTQY	TRBJ2-3	TRBV19
ASSQTGQGGTDTQY	TRBJ2-3	TRBV4-3
ASSLLAASTGELF	TRBJ2-2	TRBV11-2
ASSQNVQGRTETQY	TRBJ2-5	TRBV5-1
ASSPSQETQY	TRBJ2-5	TRBV18
SGTGLAGGGTDTQY	TRBJ2-3	TRBV29-1
ASSAASGGSYNEQF	TRBJ2-1	TRBV4-2
ASSVGGTISYNEQF	TRBJ2-1	TRBV2
ASSPQRGTSGDNEQF	TRBJ2-1	TRBV9
ASSPPGLAEGLDTQY	TRBJ2-3	TRBV7-2
ASSLRTEGLGIRNIQY	TRBJ2-4	TRBV5-1
ASSEGLATSYEQY	TRBJ2-7	TRBV6-1
ASSLGKGLDLTDTQY	TRBJ2-3	TRBV5-6
ASSLGAGTDTYEQY	TRBJ2-7	TRBV5-1
SVDEGRRQF	TRBJ2-1	TRBV29-1
ARSGYNEQF	TRBJ2-1	TRBV30
ASSESSVSTEAF	TRBJ1-1	TRBV9
ASGSLLPTLLSNQPQH	TRBJ1-5	TRBV12-5
ASSDGTGGSYEQY	TRBJ2-7	TRBV6-6
ASSSLAGGLYEQY	TRBJ2-7	TRBV11-2
ASNGGRALLVMNTEAF	TRBJ1-1	TRBV28
ASSSQYEQY	TRBJ2-7	TRBV6-5
ASSESRDRGRGEQF	TRBJ2-1	TRBV10-2
ASSLGTGRNQPQH	TRBJ1-5	TRBV6-1
ASSRQGGRTDTQY	TRBJ2-3	TRBV2
ASSLVGLAVEQY	.	TRBV7-2
ATSPGWQPQH	TRBJ1-5	TRBV15
SVDGAGTNEQY	TRBJ2-7	TRBV29-1
ASSVRQIPYEQY	TRBJ2-7	TRBV2
AWSVGGGQETQY	TRBJ2-5	TRBV30
ASSGGINTEAF	TRBJ1-1	TRBV18
ASSWGPPPGELF	TRBJ2-2	TRBV28
ASSDPRQGEQY	TRBJ2-7	TRBV2
ASAENLAGAGETQY	TRBJ2-5	TRBV28
ASSFSYTSSGANVLT	TRBJ2-6	TRBV27
AWAFDRYQETQY	TRBJ2-5	TRBV30
ASSFDRGGGYT	TRBJ1-2	TRBV7-9
ASRHSGRALTGEQF	TRBJ2-1	TRBV11-1
ASSLQGGSTDTQY	TRBJ2-3	TRBV18
ASFLTPGVITEAF	TRBJ1-1	TRBV19
ASNSGTPVYEQY	TRBJ2-7	TRBV27
ASSLAHSGGSPYEQY	TRBJ2-7	TRBV7-6
ASSLVGYEQY	TRBJ2-7	TRBV5-1
ASRTGTDTQY	TRBJ2-3	TRBV6-5
ASSWTSGFDEQY	TRBJ2-7	TRBV6-1
ASSWGTSGRTNEQF	TRBJ2-1	TRBV27